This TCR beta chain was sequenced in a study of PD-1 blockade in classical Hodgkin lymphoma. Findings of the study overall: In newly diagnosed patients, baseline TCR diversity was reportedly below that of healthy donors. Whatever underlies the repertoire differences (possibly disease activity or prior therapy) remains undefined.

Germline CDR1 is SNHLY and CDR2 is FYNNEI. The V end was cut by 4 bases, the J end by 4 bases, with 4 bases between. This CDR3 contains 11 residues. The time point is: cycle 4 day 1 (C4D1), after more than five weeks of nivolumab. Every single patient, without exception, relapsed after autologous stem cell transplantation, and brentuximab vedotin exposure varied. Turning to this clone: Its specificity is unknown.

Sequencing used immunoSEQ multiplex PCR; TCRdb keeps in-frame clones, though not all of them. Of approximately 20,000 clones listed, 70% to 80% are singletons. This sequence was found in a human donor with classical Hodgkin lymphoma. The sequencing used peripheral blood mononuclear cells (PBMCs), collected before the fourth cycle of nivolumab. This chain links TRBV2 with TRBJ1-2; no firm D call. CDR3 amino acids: CASSAGYGYTF. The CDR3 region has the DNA TGTGCCAGCAGTGCGGGCTATGGCTACACCTTC. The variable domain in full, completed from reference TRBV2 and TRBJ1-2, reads EPEVTQTPSHQVTQMGQEVILRCVPISNHLYFYWYRQILGQKVEFLVSFYNNEISEKSEIFDDQFSVERPDGSNFTLKIRSTKLEDSAMYFCASSAGYGYTFGSGTRLTVV.